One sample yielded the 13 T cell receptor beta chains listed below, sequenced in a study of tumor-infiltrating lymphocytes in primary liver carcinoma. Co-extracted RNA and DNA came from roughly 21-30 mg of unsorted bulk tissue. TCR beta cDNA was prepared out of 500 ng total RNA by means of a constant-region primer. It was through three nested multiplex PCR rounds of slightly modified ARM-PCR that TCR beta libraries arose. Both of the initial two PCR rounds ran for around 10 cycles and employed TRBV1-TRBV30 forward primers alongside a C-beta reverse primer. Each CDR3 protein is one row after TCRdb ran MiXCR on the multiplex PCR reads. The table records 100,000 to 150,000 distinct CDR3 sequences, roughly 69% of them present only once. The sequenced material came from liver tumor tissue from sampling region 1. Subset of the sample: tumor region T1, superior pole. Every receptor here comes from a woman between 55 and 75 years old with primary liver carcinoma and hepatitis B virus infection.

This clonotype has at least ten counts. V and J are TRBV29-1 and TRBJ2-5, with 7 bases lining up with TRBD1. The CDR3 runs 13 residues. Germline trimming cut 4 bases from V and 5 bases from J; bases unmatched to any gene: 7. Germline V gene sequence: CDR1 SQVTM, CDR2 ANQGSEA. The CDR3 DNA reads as TGCAGCGTTGCGCAGGGGGTAGATGAGACCCAGTACTTC. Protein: CSVAQGVDETQYF.

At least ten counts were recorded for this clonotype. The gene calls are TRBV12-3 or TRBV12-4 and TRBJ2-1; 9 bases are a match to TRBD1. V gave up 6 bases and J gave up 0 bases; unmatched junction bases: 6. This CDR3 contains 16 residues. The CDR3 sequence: CASSSTGGASYNEQFF. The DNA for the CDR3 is TGTGCCAGCAGCTCCACAGGGGGCGCCTCCTACAATGAGCAGTTCTTC.

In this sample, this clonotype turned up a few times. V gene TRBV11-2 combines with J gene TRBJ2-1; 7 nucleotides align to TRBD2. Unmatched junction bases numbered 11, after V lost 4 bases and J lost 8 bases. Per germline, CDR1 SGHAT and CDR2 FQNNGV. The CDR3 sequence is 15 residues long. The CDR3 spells CASSSPGTIPDEQFF. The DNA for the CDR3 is TGTGCCAGCAGCTCCCCCGGGACTATCCCGGATGAGCAGTTCTTC.

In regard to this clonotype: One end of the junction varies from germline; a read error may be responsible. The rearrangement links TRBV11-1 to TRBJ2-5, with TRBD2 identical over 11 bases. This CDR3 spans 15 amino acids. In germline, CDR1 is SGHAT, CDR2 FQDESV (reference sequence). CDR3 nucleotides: TGTGTCAGCAGCTTTAGCGGGAGGGCGGAGGAGACCCAGTACTTC. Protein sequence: CVSSFSGRAEETQYF.

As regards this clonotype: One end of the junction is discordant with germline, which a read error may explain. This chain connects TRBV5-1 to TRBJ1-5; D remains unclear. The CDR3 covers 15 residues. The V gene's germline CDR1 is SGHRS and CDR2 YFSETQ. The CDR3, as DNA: TGCGCCAGCAGCTTGGGAGTTGGAGGGCAACAGCTCCAGCATTTT. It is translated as CASSLGVGGQQLQHF.

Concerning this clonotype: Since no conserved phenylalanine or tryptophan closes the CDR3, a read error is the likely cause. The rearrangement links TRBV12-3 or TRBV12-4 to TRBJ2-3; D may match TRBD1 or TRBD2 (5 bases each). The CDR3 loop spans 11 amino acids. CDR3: CANSWGDTQYL. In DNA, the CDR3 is TGTGCCAACAGTTGGGGGGATACGCAGTATCTT.

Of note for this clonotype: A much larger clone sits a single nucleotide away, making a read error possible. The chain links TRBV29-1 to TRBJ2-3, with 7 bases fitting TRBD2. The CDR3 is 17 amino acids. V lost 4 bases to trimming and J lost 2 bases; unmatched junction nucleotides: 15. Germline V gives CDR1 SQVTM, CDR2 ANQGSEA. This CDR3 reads CSVGGLVGGRATDTQYF. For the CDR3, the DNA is TGCAGCGTTGGTGGACTAGTGGGAGGAAGGGCCACAGATACGCAGTATTTT.

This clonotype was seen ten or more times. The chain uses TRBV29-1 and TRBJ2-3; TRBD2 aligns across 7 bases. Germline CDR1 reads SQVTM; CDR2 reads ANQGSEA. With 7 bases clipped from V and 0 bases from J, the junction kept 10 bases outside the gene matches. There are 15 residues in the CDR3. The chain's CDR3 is CSARRRRESTDTQYF. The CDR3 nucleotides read TGCAGCGCCCGAAGACGGCGGGAGAGCACAGATACGCAGTATTTT.

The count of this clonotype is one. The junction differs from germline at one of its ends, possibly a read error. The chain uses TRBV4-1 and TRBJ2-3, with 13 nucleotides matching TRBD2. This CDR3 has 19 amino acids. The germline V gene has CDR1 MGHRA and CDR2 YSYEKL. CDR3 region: CASSPGGLAGDEDPDTQYF. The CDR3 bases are TGTGCCAGCAGCCCGGGAGGACTAGCGGGAGACGAGGACCCAGATACGCAGTATTTT.

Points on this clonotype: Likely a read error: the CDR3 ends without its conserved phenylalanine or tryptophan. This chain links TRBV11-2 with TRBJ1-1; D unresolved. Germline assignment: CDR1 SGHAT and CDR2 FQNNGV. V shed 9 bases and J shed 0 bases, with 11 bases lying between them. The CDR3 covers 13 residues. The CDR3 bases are TGTGCCAGTAGCCCTAGAATGAACACTGAAGCTTTCTCT. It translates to CASSPRMNTEAFS.

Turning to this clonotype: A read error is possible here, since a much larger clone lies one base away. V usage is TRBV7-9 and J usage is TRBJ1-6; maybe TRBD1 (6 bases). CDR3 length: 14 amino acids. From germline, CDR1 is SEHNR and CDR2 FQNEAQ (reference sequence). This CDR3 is CVSSGGTQNSPLHF. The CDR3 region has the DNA TGTGTCAGCAGCGGAGGGACACAAAATTCACCCCTCCACTTT.

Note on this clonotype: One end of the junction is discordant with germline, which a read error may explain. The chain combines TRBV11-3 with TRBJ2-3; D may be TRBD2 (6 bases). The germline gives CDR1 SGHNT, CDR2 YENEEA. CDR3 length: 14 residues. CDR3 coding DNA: TGCGCCAGCAGCTTCAGCACTAGCACTGATACGCAGTATTTT. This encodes CASSFSTSTDTQYF.

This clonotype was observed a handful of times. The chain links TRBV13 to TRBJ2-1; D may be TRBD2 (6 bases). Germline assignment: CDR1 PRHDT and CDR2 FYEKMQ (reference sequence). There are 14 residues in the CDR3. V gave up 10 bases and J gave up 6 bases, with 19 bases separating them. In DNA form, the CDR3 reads TGTGCCACCCAAAAAGGAGGGGACGTCAATGAGCAGTTCTTC. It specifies CATQKGGDVNEQFF.